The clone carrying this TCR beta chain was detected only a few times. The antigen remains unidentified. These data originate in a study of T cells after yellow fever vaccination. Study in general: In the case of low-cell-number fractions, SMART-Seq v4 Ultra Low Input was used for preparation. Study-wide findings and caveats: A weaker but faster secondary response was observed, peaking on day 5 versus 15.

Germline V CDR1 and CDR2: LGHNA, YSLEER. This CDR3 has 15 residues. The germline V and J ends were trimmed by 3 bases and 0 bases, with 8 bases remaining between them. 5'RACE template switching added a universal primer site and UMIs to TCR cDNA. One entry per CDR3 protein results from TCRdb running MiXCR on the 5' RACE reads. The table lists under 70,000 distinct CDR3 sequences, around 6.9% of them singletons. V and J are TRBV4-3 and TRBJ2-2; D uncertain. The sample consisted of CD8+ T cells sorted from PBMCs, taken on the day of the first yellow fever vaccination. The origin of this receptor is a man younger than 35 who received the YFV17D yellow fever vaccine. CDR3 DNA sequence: TGCGCCAGCAGCCAGCTGGGCGCGAACACCGGGGAGCTGTTTTTT. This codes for CASSQLGANTGELFF.